Following are 17 T cell receptor beta chains from one sample sequenced in a study of T cells after yellow fever vaccination. TCRdb reanalysed the 5' RACE reads using MiXCR and keeps one entry per CDR3 protein. The top ten clones hold over 2% of a sample with 150,000 to 200,000 distinct CDR3 sequences, 6% to 7.5% of them seen once. Here the sequenced sample was CD4+ T cells sorted from PBMCs, taken about 5 days after the first yellow fever vaccination. These receptors were taken from a man between 18 and 35 years old who received the YFV17D yellow fever vaccine.

V usage is TRBV5-1 and J usage is TRBJ2-7; TRBD2 matches 10 bases. There are 17 residues in the CDR3. Germline CDR1 and CDR2: SGHRS and YFSETQ. The V segment lost 1 base and the J segment 0 bases; nucleotides outside the gene matches: 7. CDR3 in amino acids: CASSLRLAGASSYEQYF. For the CDR3, the DNA is TGCGCCAGCAGCTTGAGGCTAGCGGGGGCAAGCTCCTACGAGCAGTACTTC.

About this clonotype: This sequence may be a read error, since a much larger clone differs from it by one base. The chain employs TRBV9 and TRBJ1-6; D is undetermined. The CDR3 is 13 amino acids. The germline CDR1 and CDR2 sequences are SGDLS and YYNGEE. The germline V and J ends were trimmed by 4 bases and 10 bases, with 12 bases remaining between them. CDR3 region: CASSYLIKSPLHF. The CDR3 nucleotides are TGTGCCAGCAGCTACCTGATTAAGTCACCCCTCCACTTT. The variable domain in full, completed from reference TRBV9 and TRBJ1-6, reads DSGVTQTPKHLITATGQRVTLRCSPRSGDLSVYWYQQSLDQGLQFLIQYYNGEERAKGNILERFSAQQFPDLHSELNLSSLELGDSALYFCASSYLIKSPLHFGNGTRLTVT.

This clonotype was counted many times. The chain links TRBV24-1 to TRBJ2-3; D uncertain. V was trimmed by 0 bases and J by 3 bases, leaving 9 bases between them. This CDR3 is 15 amino acids long. Germline CDR1 and CDR2: KGHDR and SFDVKD. The CDR3 bases are TGTGCCACCAGTGATTTGGGCAGTCCGACAGATACGCAGTATTTT. Translating it yields CATSDLGSPTDTQYF.

This chain connects TRBV6-5 to TRBJ1-6; unclear D gene. The germline gives CDR1 MNHEY, CDR2 SVGAGI. The V end lost 2 bases, the J end lost 9 bases, and 11 bases lay between the germline ends. The CDR3 spans 14 residues. CDR3 protein: CASSYETEISPLHF. The DNA for the CDR3 is TGTGCCAGCAGTTACGAGACGGAAATTTCACCCCTCCACTTT.

This clonotype showed up many times. V usage is TRBV6-5 and J usage is TRBJ2-7; the D gene is possibly TRBD1 (5 bases). The CDR3 extends over 16 amino acids. Trimming pared 0 bases from V and 2 bases from J, leaving 14 bases between. CDR1 MNHEY and CDR2 SVGAGI come from the germline V gene. The CDR3 sequence: CASSYSRTSSPYEQYF. CDR3 nucleotide sequence: TGTGCCAGCAGTTACTCCCGGACATCTTCCCCCTACGAGCAGTACTTC.

The sample holds many counts of this clonotype. V and J are TRBV18 and TRBJ1-4; the D gene is possibly TRBD1 (5 bases). The V end lost 5 bases, the J end lost 6 bases, and 7 bases lay between the germline ends. Looked up from germline, CDR1 is KGHSH and CDR2 is LQKENI. The CDR3 runs 12 residues. The CDR3 reads CASSTGDEKLFF. CDR3 nucleotide sequence: TGTGCCAGCTCAACGGGGGATGAAAAACTGTTTTTT.

This clonotype appeared many times. J is TRBJ2-7 and V is TRBV6-1; 10 nucleotides line up with TRBD1. Germline V gene sequence: CDR1 MNHNS, CDR2 SASEGT. After removal of 7 bases from V and 7 bases from J, the junction contained 13 bases not matched to a gene. CDR3 length: 15 amino acids. CDR3 sequence (DNA): TGTGCCAGCAACCGATCGGGGACAGGGGCTCGGGAGCAGTACTTC. Encoded protein: CASNRSGTGAREQYF.

This clonotype was seen only a few times. The V call is TRBV5-1, the J call TRBJ1-1; D call uncertain. The germline V and J ends were trimmed by 5 bases and 1 base, with 15 bases remaining between them. Germline loops: CDR1 SGHRS, CDR2 YFSETQ. This CDR3 is 15 amino acids long. The CDR3 is CASRELFGRNTEAFF. For the CDR3, the DNA is TGCGCCAGCAGAGAATTGTTCGGACGGAACACTGAAGCTTTCTTT.

This clonotype came up a few times. The genes are TRBV5-1 and TRBJ2-3; 7 positions agree with TRBD2. This CDR3 is built from 15 residues. With V trimmed by 2 bases and J by 0 bases, 3 bases remained unmatched. CDR1 SGHRS and CDR2 YFSETQ come from the germline V gene. CDR3 residues: CASSLAGPSTDTQYF. As DNA, the CDR3 is TGCGCCAGCAGCTTAGCGGGGCCTAGCACAGATACGCAGTATTTT.

This clonotype was detected only a few times. The genes are TRBV4-1 and TRBJ1-1, with a tentative D call TRBD1 (6 bases). V lost 0 bases to trimming and J lost 7 bases, with 27 bases between them. The V gene's germline CDR1 is MGHRA and CDR2 YSYEKL. CDR3 size: 19 residues. CDR3 DNA sequence: TGCGCCAGCAGCCAAGATACCTCTATAGGACAGAAACACGGGTTTGAAGCTTTCTTT. This sequence encodes CASSQDTSIGQKHGFEAFF.

There are many counts of this clonotype. The rearrangement uses TRBV9 and TRBJ1-6; weak D call: TRBD1 (5 bases). Trimming shortened V by 7 bases and J by 10 bases, and 9 bases separated the two germline ends. This CDR3 has 11 residues. Germline CDR1 is SGDLS and CDR2 is YYNGEE. The CDR3 is CASGDRSPLHF. The CDR3 DNA reads as TGTGCCAGCGGAGACAGATCACCCCTCCACTTT.

In this sample, this clonotype turned up many times. This sequence joins TRBV10-3 and TRBJ2-7; 7 bases fit TRBD1. The CDR3 has 17 residues. Looked up from germline, CDR1 is ENHRY and CDR2 is SYGVKD. J was trimmed by 6 bases and V by 0 bases; bases with no gene match: 14. The CDR3 sequence is CAISESTRVGGWREQYV. The CDR3 region has the DNA TGTGCCATCAGTGAGTCGACGCGGGTAGGGGGCTGGCGCGAGCAGTACGTC.

This clonotype was detected a few times. The rearrangement uses TRBV2 and TRBJ1-1; possible D gene TRBD1, 5 bases. V lost 8 bases and J 5 bases, leaving 12 bases between the germline ends. The CDR3 totals 12 residues. Germline lookup yields CDR1 SNHLY and CDR2 FYNNEI. Here the CDR3 DNA reads TGTGCCAGCGGGGGGGATCCGACTGAAGCTTTCTTT. It translates to CASGGDPTEAFF. Complete variable domain (other parts from reference TRBV2 and TRBJ1-1): EPEVTQTPSHQVTQMGQEVILRCVPISNHLYFYWYRQILGQKVEFLVSFYNNEISEKSEIFDDQFSVERPDGSNFTLKIRSTKLEDSAMYFCASGGDPTEAFFGQGTRLTVV.

This clonotype was seen more than once but under ten times. The chain couples TRBV20-1 to TRBJ1-5; TRBD1 matches 9 bases. V lost 2 bases, J lost 2 bases, and 1 base stayed unmatched. The CDR3 has 14 amino acids. Looked up from germline, CDR1 is DFQATT and CDR2 is SNEGSKA (reference sequence). The CDR3 spells CSARRDRGNQPQHF. The CDR3 DNA is TGCAGTGCTAGAAGGGACAGGGGCAATCAGCCCCAGCATTTT.

This clonotype was recorded at least ten times. The gene calls are TRBV27 and TRBJ2-1; 7 nucleotides match TRBD1. Germline CDR1 is MNHEY and CDR2 is SMNVEV (reference sequence). The CDR3 sequence is 14 residues long. V dropped 8 bases and J dropped 4; count of bases not matched to a gene: 8. The CDR3 is CASVAGTVYNEQFF. The CDR3 DNA follows: TGTGCCAGCGTTGCCGGGACAGTATACAATGAGCAGTTCTTC.

Many counts were recorded for this clonotype. This CDR3 is CASSSRGRANTGELFF. The CDR3 DNA reads as TGCGCCAGCAGCTCTCGGGGCAGGGCGAACACCGGGGAGCTGTTTTTT. This chain uses TRBV5-1 with TRBJ2-2, with D possibly called TRBD1 or TRBD2 (5 bases each). Trimming took off 3 bases at V and 0 bases at J, with 12 bases between the two ends. This CDR3 is built from 16 residues. CDR1 SGHRS and CDR2 YFSETQ come from the germline V gene.

CDR3 region: CASSPGQGEDQPQHF. The CDR3 DNA sequence: TGTGCCAGCTCACCGGGGCAGGGGGAGGATCAGCCCCAGCATTTT. This sequence joins TRBV18 and TRBJ1-5; 7 bases are a match to TRBD1. Germline loops: CDR1 KGHSH, CDR2 LQKENI. The length of the CDR3 is 15 residues. The V segment lost 3 bases and the J segment 5 bases; nucleotides outside the gene matches: 7.